This T cell receptor beta chain was sequenced during a study of blood T cell repertoires in COVID-19. The wider study: Material from acute and convalescent COVID-19 was sourced from the United States, Italy and Spain. Sources were T cells, B-cell-depleted T cells, or PBMCs; the material itself was cDNA or gDNA.

Under the authors' procedure: Nucleated cell number was recorded as an estimate derived from reference gene primer amplification. Clones were read by immunoSEQ multiplex PCR, and TCRdb kept only the in-frame ones, dropping some. V and J calls and clone size are those listed in that table; D and trimming were worked out from the DNA. Of 150,000 to 200,000 clones in the sample, 70% to 90% were seen once. This TCR came from a woman of 80 years or more in a cohort sampled during active or convalescent COVID-19. Sequences were obtained from peripheral blood.

The CDR3 DNA reads TGTGCCAGCAGGGAGGCCCCCTACAATCAGCCCCAGCATTTT. Translated, it gives CASREAPYNQPQHF. V gene TRBV2 combines with J gene TRBJ1-5, with no clear D. From germline, CDR1 is SNHLY and CDR2 FYNNEI. The CDR3 has 14 residues. Trimming pared 6 bases from V and 3 bases from J, leaving 12 bases between. The variable domain in full, with the rest retrieved from reference TRBV2 and TRBJ1-5, is EPEVTQTPSHQVTQMGQEVILRCVPISNHLYFYWYRQILGQKVEFLVSFYNNEISEKSEIFDDQFSVERPDGSNFTLKIRSTKLEDSAMYFCASREAPYNQPQHFGDGTRLSIL.